The 21 T cell receptor beta chains below all came from one sample that was sequenced in a study of blood T cell repertoires in COVID-19. Assay: immunoSEQ multiplex PCR; the TCRdb copy retains only in-frame clones and omits some. The sample has 200,000 to 250,000 clones, roughly 84% seen once. Sequences were obtained from peripheral blood. All receptors come from a man in his fifties with active or convalescent COVID-19.

This rearrangement joins TRBV4-1 to TRBJ2-4; 7 bases map to TRBD2. V gave up 1 base and J gave up 0 bases; unmatched junction bases: 6. This CDR3 is 17 amino acids long. CDR1 is MGHRA and CDR2 is YSYEKL in the germline V gene. CDR3 coding DNA: TGCGCCAGCAGCCAAGTGGGGGGGGTGATAGCCAAAAACATTCAGTACTTC. Translated, it gives CASSQVGGVIAKNIQYF.

V gene TRBV18 combines with J gene TRBJ2-6; 9 bases match TRBD1. Germline assignment: CDR1 KGHSH and CDR2 LQKENI. V trimming: 6 bases; J trimming: 0 bases; junction bases outside the gene matches: 15. The CDR3 sequence is 20 residues long. CDR3 nucleotide sequence: TGTGCCAGCTCTCTCGTAGTACAGGGGGCTCCTTTCTCTGGGGCCAACGTCCTGACTTTC. This codes for CASSLVVQGAPFSGANVLTF.

This chain connects TRBV29-1 to TRBJ1-4, with D possibly being TRBD1 (6 bases). CDR1 and CDR2 from the germline V gene are SQVTM and ANQGSEA. The CDR3 spans 12 residues. V was pared by 5 bases and J by 6 bases, with 10 bases between. The CDR3 here is CSVLQGDEKLFF. Written as DNA, the CDR3 is TGCAGCGTTTTACAGGGAGATGAAAAACTGTTTTTT.

This chain joins TRBV6-1 and TRBJ2-7, with 10 positions matching TRBD1. The trim removed 6 bases at V and 8 bases at J, leaving 10 bases unmatched. The CDR3 has 14 amino acids. CDR1 MNHNS and CDR2 SASEGT come from the germline V gene. In DNA, the CDR3 is TGTGCCAGCAGGGAACCAGGACAGGGGGGAAAGCAGTACGTC. Its protein is CASREPGQGGKQYV.

CDR3 protein: CASSDGGKFYEQYV. CDR3 DNA: TGTGCCAGCAGTGACGGAGGGAAGTTTTACGAGCAGTACGTC. The rearrangement links TRBV6-4 to TRBJ2-7, with D perhaps TRBD2 (6 bases). This CDR3 has 14 amino acids. The V gene's germline CDR1 is MRHNA and CDR2 SNTAGT. Trimming left V 2 bases short and J 4 bases short, with 12 bases between.

This chain connects TRBV11-2 to TRBJ2-2; 13 nucleotides agree with TRBD2. Losses at the gene ends were 5 bases for V and 5 bases for J; bases not matched to a gene: 8. The CDR3 runs to 17 residues. From germline, CDR1 is SGHAT and CDR2 FQNNGV. The CDR3, as DNA: TGTGCCAGCAGCCCTGGACTAGCGGGAGTAAGGACCGGGGAGCTGTTTTTT. Protein: CASSPGLAGVRTGELFF.

This sequence joins TRBV6-2 or TRBV6-3 and TRBJ2-1, with D tentatively TRBD2 (5 bases). The V gene lost 3 bases and the J gene lost 9 bases, with 18 bases spanning the gap. The CDR3 has 15 residues. Germline V gene data show CDR1 as MNHEY and CDR2 as SVGEGT. The CDR3 DNA follows: TGTGCCAGCAGTTATGCAGGCCTAGCCGGCGGTGAGCAGTTCTTC. This translates into CASSYAGLAGGEQFF.

V is TRBV7-2 and J is TRBJ2-7; D is perhaps TRBD1 (5 bases). CDR3 size: 17 residues. Germline-derived CDR1 and CDR2 are SGHTA and FQGNSA. Trimming removed 5 bases at V and 0 bases at J, with 20 bases between. CDR3 region: CASSQLPGAWSSYEQYF. CDR3 bases: TGTGCCAGCAGCCAATTACCTGGGGCTTGGAGCTCCTACGAGCAGTACTTC.

The rearrangement joins TRBV11-3 to TRBJ1-1; D is undetermined. There are 13 residues in the CDR3. V dropped 2 bases and J dropped 0 bases, with 4 bases sitting between them. From germline, CDR1 is SGHNT and CDR2 YENEEA. CDR3 sequence (DNA): TGTGCCAGCAGCTTATCCGTGAACACTGAAGCTTTCTTT. Its translation is CASSLSVNTEAFF.

V and J are TRBV19 and TRBJ2-1; D unclear. Germline lookup yields CDR1 LNHDA and CDR2 SQIVND (reference sequence). Trimming removed 4 bases from V and 2 bases from J, with 6 bases in between. CDR3 length equals 13 residues. This CDR3 reads CASSSAPYNEQFF. In DNA, the CDR3 is TGTGCCAGTAGTAGCGCCCCCTACAATGAGCAGTTCTTC.

The V gene is TRBV27, the J gene TRBJ1-1; D might be TRBD1 (5 bases). Between the trimmed V and J ends, which lost 5 bases and 4 bases, there was a span of 14 bases. The V gene's germline CDR1 is MNHEY and CDR2 SMNVEV (reference sequence). The CDR3 sequence is 14 residues long. The CDR3 loop is CASSPWGRGTEAFF. Here the CDR3 DNA reads TGTGCCAGCAGTCCGTGGGGAAGGGGCACTGAAGCTTTCTTT.

V gene TRBV4-2 combines with J gene TRBJ2-1; 10 nucleotides line up with TRBD2. The trim removed 3 bases at V and 3 bases at J, leaving 2 bases unmatched. Per germline, CDR1 LGHNA and CDR2 YNFKEQ. The CDR3 has 15 residues. The CDR3 DNA follows: TGTGCCAGCAGCCATTCTAGCGGGGGCTACAATGAGCAGTTCTTC. Protein: CASSHSSGGYNEQFF.

This chain uses TRBV27 with TRBJ1-5, with 10 positions matching TRBD1. Germline CDR1 is MNHEY and CDR2 is SMNVEV (reference sequence). V dropped 4 bases and J dropped 2; count of bases not matched to a gene: 8. The CDR3 sequence is 17 residues long. CDR3 loop: CASSSIRGTGGNQPQHF. CDR3 sequence (DNA): TGTGCCAGCAGTTCAATTAGGGGGACAGGGGGCAATCAGCCCCAGCATTTT.

This clone was counted between two and nine times. The chain employs TRBV6-5 and TRBJ1-2; TRBD1 agrees at 10 bases. The CDR3 is 12 amino acids. Germline V gives CDR1 MNHEY, CDR2 SVGAGI. After removal of 9 bases from V and 7 bases from J, the junction contained 5 bases not matched to a gene. CDR3 amino acids: CASGDRGAGYTF. The CDR3 coding sequence is TGTGCCAGTGGGGACAGGGGAGCTGGCTACACCTTC.

The rearrangement uses TRBV6-6 and TRBJ1-6, with 10 nucleotides matching TRBD1. CDR3 size: 13 residues. V shed 7 bases and J 9 bases; nucleotides not matched to a gene: 3. Germline V gene data show CDR1 as MNHNY and CDR2 as SVGAGI (reference sequence). The CDR3 spells CASKGTGVSPLHF. The CDR3 DNA follows: TGTGCCAGCAAAGGGACAGGGGTTTCACCCCTCCACTTT.

This chain links TRBV6-1 with TRBJ1-1; weak D call: TRBD1 (5 bases). V dropped 2 bases and J dropped 4 bases, with 14 bases sitting between them. The CDR3 extends over 15 amino acids. Germline CDR1 MNHNS, CDR2 SASEGT. The CDR3 here is CASSELSWGGTEAFF. CDR3 DNA sequence: TGTGCCAGCAGTGAACTTTCCTGGGGGGGCACTGAAGCTTTCTTT.

The V and J genes are TRBV11-2 and TRBJ2-5; D unclear. CDR3 size: 12 residues. Germline V CDR1 and CDR2: SGHAT, FQNNGV. The V end was cut by 1 base, the J end by 5 bases, with 5 bases between. This CDR3 reads CASSLGVETQYF. CDR3 nucleotide sequence: TGTGCCAGCAGCTTAGGAGTGGAGACCCAGTACTTC.

The chain couples TRBV20-1 to TRBJ2-3; no clear D. Germline CDR1 reads DFQATT; CDR2 reads SNEGSKA (reference sequence). V lost 3 bases, J lost 5 bases, and 12 bases lay in between. There are 13 residues in the CDR3. CDR3 nucleotide sequence: TGCAGTGCTAGTACAAACAGACAAGATACGCAGTATTTT. Encoded protein: CSASTNRQDTQYF.

The gene calls are TRBV20-1 and TRBJ2-7; 7 positions match TRBD2. J gave up 3 bases and V 3 bases, and 11 bases lay outside the gene matches. Germline CDR1 reads DFQATT; CDR2 reads SNEGSKA (reference sequence). The CDR3 spans 15 residues. The CDR3 is CSASRVREGYYEQYF. The CDR3 nucleotides read TGCAGTGCTAGTAGGGTGAGGGAGGGGTACTACGAGCAGTACTTC.

The rearrangement joins TRBV27 to TRBJ1-4, with 7 bases identical to TRBD1. This CDR3 is 13 amino acids long. The V segment lost 8 bases and the J segment 7 bases; nucleotides outside the gene matches: 7. Germline V gene data show CDR1 as MNHEY and CDR2 as SMNVEV (reference sequence). The CDR3 region is CASYKQGTEKLFF. In nucleotides, the CDR3 is TGTGCCAGCTACAAACAGGGGACTGAAAAACTGTTTTTT.

This clone has only a few counts. The chain is built from TRBV6-2 or TRBV6-3 and TRBJ2-7; TRBD1 agrees at 8 bases. The length of the CDR3 is 13 residues. The V gene's germline CDR1 is MNHEY and CDR2 SVGEGT. V gave up 5 bases and J gave up 3 bases; unmatched junction bases: 3. The DNA of the CDR3 is TGTGCCAGCAGTCGGACAGGGATCTACGAGCAGTACTTC. Translated, it gives CASSRTGIYEQYF.